What follows are 14 T cell receptor beta chains derived from one specimen sequenced in a study of blood T cells in healthy people across ages. Sample-barcoded 5' priming and a J-beta primer mix drove a second PCR of 7 to 11 cycles. In TCRdb, the 5' RACE reads were re-called with MiXCR into one record per CDR3 protein. The repertoire includes 700,000 or so distinct CDR3 sequences, roughly 20% of them detected once, and about 22% sits in the top ten. Sample: blood. These receptors all stem from a man aged 65 to 85 in good health.

The rearrangement links TRBV6-5 to TRBJ2-3; tentatively, D is TRBD1 (6 bases). V lost 4 bases, J lost 3 bases, and 17 bases lay in between. This CDR3 is 16 amino acids long. Looked up from germline, CDR1 is MNHEY and CDR2 is SVGAGI. Here the CDR3 reads CASSSHAAGQTDTQYF. Here the CDR3 DNA reads TGTGCCAGCAGTTCTCACGCGGCAGGACAGACAGATACGCAGTATTTT.

The chain couples TRBV29-1 to TRBJ2-5; 8 bases are shared with TRBD1. After removal of 8 bases from V and 1 base from J, the junction contained 6 bases not matched to a gene. Germline V gives CDR1 SQVTM, CDR2 ANQGSEA. The CDR3 extends over 13 amino acids. CDR3 region: CSTGGTVQETQYF. In nucleotides, the CDR3 is TGCAGCACAGGGGGGACAGTCCAAGAGACCCAGTACTTC.

Details on this clonotype: The junction departs from germline at one end; a sequencing error may be responsible. This chain links TRBV29-1 with TRBJ1-4; D call uncertain. The CDR3 covers 11 residues. From germline, CDR1 is SQVTM and CDR2 ANQGSEA. CDR3 amino acids: CSVLGEEKLFF. The DNA for the CDR3 is TGCAGCGTGCTGGGCGAGGAAAAACTATTTTTT.

The chain employs TRBV14 and TRBJ1-2; D uncertain. Germline loops: CDR1 SGHDN, CDR2 FVKESK. This CDR3 contains 12 residues. The V end was cut by 1 base, the J end by 4 bases, with 4 bases between. The CDR3 reads CASSQALYGYTF. The CDR3 coding sequence is TGTGCCAGCAGCCAAGCCCTCTATGGCTACACCTTC. Looking up the rest from reference TRBV14 and TRBJ1-2 gives the full variable domain: EAGVTQFPSHSVIEKGQTVTLRCDPISGHDNLYWYRRVMGKEIKFLLHFVKESKQDESGMPNNRFLAERTGGTYSTLKVQPAELEDSGVYFCASSQALYGYTFGSGTRLTVV.

CDR3 sequence reads: CSARFSRQGKEQYF. DNA of the CDR3: TGCAGTGCTAGATTTTCCCGACAAGGAAAGGAGCAGTACTTC. This rearrangement joins TRBV20-1 to TRBJ2-7; D call uncertain. V lost 2 bases and J 7 bases, leaving 18 bases between the germline ends. The germline V gene encodes CDR1 DFQATT and CDR2 SNEGSKA (reference sequence). The CDR3 runs 14 residues.

This clonotype showed up just a few times. This sequence may be a read error, since a much larger clone differs from it by one base. This chain joins TRBV5-1 and TRBJ2-5; perhaps TRBD1 as D (5 bases). The CDR3 totals 12 residues. CDR1 is SGHRS, CDR2 YFSETQ, per germline. The V and J ends lost 2 bases and 7 bases respectively, with 9 bases between them. CDR3 nucleotides: TGCGCCAGCAGCTTAGGGGCCGGGACCCAGTACTTC. Protein product: CASSLGAGTQYF. The full variable domain, with the rest looked up from reference TRBV5-1 and TRBJ2-5, is KAGVTQTPRYLIKTRGQQVTLSCSPISGHRSVSWYQQTPGQGLQFLFEYFSETQRNKGNFPGRFSGRQFSNSRSEMNVSTLELGDSALYLCASSLGAGTQYFGPGTRLLVL.

This chain links TRBV12-3 or TRBV12-4 with TRBJ2-7; TRBD2 aligns across 10 bases. The better agreement between TRBJ2-1 and the DNA end casts doubt on the J call. This CDR3 contains 14 residues. The CDR3 spells CASRRTSGNNEQFF. The CDR3 region has the DNA TGTGCCAGCAGGAGGACTAGCGGAAACAATGAGCAGTTCTTC.

The sample holds a few counts of this clonotype. This rearrangement joins TRBV3-1 to TRBJ1-1, with no clear D. Germline loops: CDR1 LGHDT, CDR2 YNNKEL (reference sequence). V was cut by 2 bases and J by 3 bases, with 16 bases left in between. This CDR3 has 16 amino acids. CDR3 DNA sequence: TGTGCCAGCAGCCAACCGGGAAGCCCGCCGGACACTGAAGCTTTCTTT. Amino acids: CASSQPGSPPDTEAFF.

This chain joins TRBV12-3 or TRBV12-4 and TRBJ2-7; weak D call: TRBD1 (5 bases). This CDR3 has 12 residues. The V end was cut by 8 bases, the J end by 7 bases, with 15 bases between. The CDR3 protein is CASQGFSREQYF. In DNA, the CDR3 is TGTGCCAGCCAGGGTTTTTCGAGGGAGCAGTACTTC.

In this sample, this clonotype turned up a few times. The V gene is TRBV7-9, the J gene TRBJ2-1; no firm D call. CDR3 length: 15 residues. Germline assignment: CDR1 SEHNR and CDR2 FQNEAQ (reference sequence). The V gene lost 5 bases and the J gene lost 2 bases, with 13 bases spanning the gap. CDR3 loop: CASSHRVVTYNEQFF. In nucleotides, the CDR3 is TGTGCCAGCAGCCACCGGGTGGTTACCTACAATGAGCAGTTCTTC.

This clonotype has a handful of counts. The chain combines TRBV6-1 with TRBJ2-7; D ambiguous. The V gene's germline CDR1 is MNHNS and CDR2 SASEGT. V was clipped by 6 bases and J by 5 bases, with 5 bases between them. This CDR3 spans 10 amino acids. CDR3 nucleotides: TGTGCCAGCAGACGGGACGAGCAGTACTTC. Translation: CASRRDEQYF.

This sequence joins TRBV12-3 or TRBV12-4 and TRBJ2-1, with a weak D call TRBD1 (8 bases). There are 14 residues in the CDR3. V lost 5 bases, J lost 8 bases, and 16 bases lay in between. CDR3 residues: CASSTNRGGDEQFF. Written as DNA, the CDR3 is TGTGCCAGCAGTACAAACAGGGGGGGGGATGAGCAGTTCTTC.

Points on this clonotype: Given a much more abundant clone one base away, this may be a read error. The V gene is TRBV5-1, the J gene TRBJ1-1; unclear D gene. CDR1 and CDR2 from the germline V gene are SGHRS and YFSETQ. Trimming left V 4 bases short and J 2 bases short, with 15 bases between. The CDR3 contains 15 residues. The CDR3 loop reads CASSIGSHRNTEAFF. The CDR3 region has the DNA TGCGCCAGCAGCATAGGATCGCACCGTAACACTGAAGCTTTCTTT.

The chain is built from TRBV13 and TRBJ2-1; D perhaps matches TRBD2 (5 bases). Germline V gene sequence: CDR1 PRHDT, CDR2 FYEKMQ (reference sequence). The CDR3 sequence is 14 residues long. Trimming took off 1 base at V and 4 bases at J, with 8 bases between the two ends. The chain's CDR3 is CASSLVSGYNEQFF. DNA of the CDR3: TGTGCCAGCAGCTTAGTATCGGGGTACAATGAGCAGTTCTTC.